This T cell receptor beta chain originates from a study of blood T cell repertoires in COVID-19. The authors' processing: How many nucleated cells were present was estimated from reference gene primer amplification. Assay used: immunoSEQ multiplex PCR; TCRdb lists only in-frame clones, some missing. The V and J calls and the clone size are those of that table, but D and trimming were determined from the DNA. The data contain tens of thousands of clones, about four fifths of them seen just once; the ten biggest clones take up roughly 40%. Input material: peripheral blood. The clonotype originates from an elderly man with active or convalescent COVID-19.

The DNA for the CDR3 is TGTGCCAGCAGGTTTGGACAGGCCTACGAGCAGTACTTC. This encodes CASRFGQAYEQYF. This rearrangement joins TRBV2 to TRBJ2-7, with 7 bases aligning to TRBD1. Germline V lookup: CDR1 SNHLY, CDR2 FYNNEI. The junction had 4 bases not matched to a gene; V was cut back by 6 bases and J by 2 bases. This CDR3 region has 13 residues.